Included here is one T cell receptor beta chain sequence, with context. The antigen remains undetermined. The data belong to a study of identical twins. Template switching supplied a universal primer site; unique molecular identifiers were carried on the cDNA. TCRdb re-analysed the 5' RACE reads in MiXCR, keeping a single row per CDR3 protein. The sample has 1.5 million to 2 million distinct CDR3 sequences; less than 35% are singletons. Study-wide findings and caveats: The analysis was cross-sectional rather than longitudinal within donors. The degree of excess twin sharing was weaker in beta out-of-frame sequences. Analyses based on zero insertions could be partly confounded by invariant MAIT and iNKT cells.

CDR3 length: 16 residues. Trimming cost V 3 bases and J 5 bases; bases outside gene matches: 10. Germline V gene sequence: CDR1 MNHNY, CDR2 SVGAGI (reference sequence). The sequence derives from a newborn girl in good health. The gene calls are TRBV6-6 and TRBJ1-5, with 7 bases identical to TRBD1. The specimen was cord blood. The CDR3 DNA sequence: TGTGCCAGCAGTTATCCCGGACAGGAGGGATATCAGCCCCAGCATTTT. As protein: CASSYPGQEGYQPQHF.